The clone carrying this T cell receptor (beta chain) has a count of ten or more. What it recognizes is unknown. Researchers made TCR beta libraries by using iRepertoire HTBI primers and running Arm-PCR on CDR3 regions. Each CDR3 protein is one row after TCRdb ran MiXCR on the multiplex PCR reads. This sample carries approximately 300,000 distinct CDR3 sequences, approximately 20% of them seen once, and the ten largest clones take about two fifths. The V and J ends lost 3 bases and 7 bases respectively, with 10 bases between them. CDR3 length: 13 amino acids. The germline gives CDR1 LNHDA, CDR2 SQIVND (reference sequence). Specified time point: newly diagnosed GD, antithyroid drugs for less than 3 months. There was RNA extracted from PBMCs, and the TCR library was made from it. These data belong to a study of regulatory T cells in long-lasting Graves disease. Study-wide findings and caveats: Among samples with persistent disease, TRBV28, TRBJ1-2 and TRBJ2-5 were favored. Because few samples were included, accuracy may have been lower.

This receptor was identified in a female donor with Graves disease. This sequence joins TRBV19 and TRBJ1-3, with D possibly TRBD1 on 6 matching bases. Sample: peripheral blood mononuclear cells (PBMCs), taken at new diagnosis, from a patient treated with antithyroid drugs. CDR3 DNA sequence: TGTGCCAGTAGTATCGAGGGGGAGAACACCATATATTTT. Translating gives CASSIEGENTIYF.